This T cell receptor (beta chain) was captured in a study of T cell repertoires in cytomegalovirus infection. Whole-study context: Alongside well-studied HLA-B-restricted CMV epitopes, recently identified HLA-C-restricted CMV epitopes were also used. Public TCR beta signatures indicated both CMV infection and matching HLA type. Whole-study findings and limits: CMV carriers having the relevant HLA were flagged by cumulative public TCR beta family frequency. HLA-C-restricted CMV clonotypes gave the most frequent clonotype in two of eight donors.

TCRdb re-called the reads through MiXCR, storing one row per CDR3 protein. The sample consists of about 920,000 distinct CDR3 sequences, around 30% of them appearing once. The CDR3 loop spans 16 amino acids. The V segment lost 2 bases and the J segment 1 base; nucleotides outside the gene matches: 1. The germline V gene encodes CDR1 ENHRY and CDR2 SYGVKD. Concerning this clonotype: What it binds is not known.

Sequenced material: cultured CD8+ T cells from PBMCs, taken from culture after CMV antigen stimulation. This chain connects TRBV10-3 to TRBJ2-2, with 10 bases identical to TRBD2. This receptor was identified in a human donor in good health (CMV status not recorded). Some clones in this sample may be carry-over from other donors' samples. The CDR3 loop reads CAISEIAGGNTGELFF. In DNA form, the CDR3 reads TGTGCCATCAGTGAGATAGCGGGGGGGAACACCGGGGAGCTGTTTTTT.